The 13 T cell receptor beta chains below come from one sample, sequenced in a study of long-term antiretroviral therapy in people with HIV (dated by TCRdb to about 2022). The immunoSEQ hsTCRB v3.0 assay was used at survey level resolution to sequence the TRB variable region. In its TCRdb copy, this immuneACCESS table keeps in-frame sequences only and misses some clones. Where compared with another copy, unresolved V genes explain less than half of these, and the others have no known cause. Counted in this sample were approximately 36,000 clones; roughly 82% of them appeared once. Under 7.5% of the sample lies in the top ten. The material was unsorted PBMCs, obtained 0.6 years after starting antiretroviral therapy. The origin of the receptors is a man younger than 35 with HIV.

This chain connects TRBV5-6 to TRBJ2-2; 8 nucleotides line up with TRBD1. With 3 bases clipped from V and 13 bases from J, the junction kept 5 bases outside the gene matches. The germline V gene has CDR1 SGHDT and CDR2 YYEEEE. The CDR3 loop spans 12 amino acids. The DNA of the CDR3 is TGTGCCAGCAGCTGGGGACAGGTGGGGCTGTTTTTT. The encoded protein is CASSWGQVGLFF.

Only one count was recorded for this clone. This chain connects TRBV7-7 to TRBJ2-3, with TRBD2 identical over 9 bases. V was clipped by 3 bases and J by 5 bases; unmatched bases: 6. The CDR3 has 15 amino acids. CDR1 is SSHAT, CDR2 FNYEAQ, per germline (reference sequence). CDR3 in amino acids: CASSFGGREGDTQYF. Written as DNA, the CDR3 is TGTGCCAGCAGCTTTGGCGGGAGGGAGGGAGATACGCAGTATTTT.

This clone was counted between two and nine times. The chain is built from TRBV5-6 and TRBJ2-3, with D perhaps assigned TRBD1 or TRBD2 (5 bases each). CDR1 is SGHDT, CDR2 YYEEEE, per germline. V lost 3 bases and J lost 6, with 14 bases in between. This CDR3 is 14 amino acids long. This chain's CDR3 is CASSWDLETDTQYF. CDR3 DNA sequence: TGTGCCAGCAGCTGGGACCTAGAGACGGATACGCAGTATTTT.

This chain uses TRBV9 with TRBJ2-2, with TRBD2 matching 8 bases. The germline CDR1 and CDR2 sequences are SGDLS and YYNGEE. Trimming at V came to 0 bases and at J to 4 bases, leaving 8 bases not matched to a gene. The CDR3 totals 17 residues. For the CDR3, the DNA is TGTGCCAGCAGCGTAGGGGCAGCGGGAGCGGTCACCGGGGAGCTGTTTTTT. It translates to CASSVGAAGAVTGELFF.

This chain connects TRBV18 to TRBJ2-5; D might be TRBD1 or TRBD2, each matching 5 bases. V was trimmed by 4 bases and J by 2 bases, leaving 8 bases between them. Germline CDR1 reads KGHSH; CDR2 reads LQKENI. The CDR3 runs to 13 residues. CDR3 residues: CASSLGTQETQYF. For the CDR3, the DNA is TGTGCCAGCTCACTCGGGACGCAAGAGACCCAGTACTTC. Using reference TRBV18 and TRBJ2-5 for the parts outside the CDR3, the full variable domain is NAGVMQNPRHLVRRRGQEARLRCSPMKGHSHVYWYRQLPEEGLKFMVYLQKENIIDESGMPKERFSAEFPKEGPSILRIQQVVRGDSAAYFCASSLGTQETQYFGPGTRLLVL.

The genes are TRBV19 and TRBJ2-6, with a possible D match to TRBD1 (6 bases). Deletions cut 5 bases from V and 2 bases from J, with 10 bases between. The CDR3 is 15 residues long. CDR1 is LNHDA and CDR2 is SQIVND in the germline V gene (reference sequence). The CDR3 nucleotides read TGTGCCAGTAGTCCCACAGGGACTGGGGCCAACGTCCTGACTTTC. This encodes CASSPTGTGANVLTF.

The rearrangement joins TRBV4-3 to TRBJ2-5; 11 bases map to TRBD2. CDR1 and CDR2 (germline): LGHNA, YSLEER. J lost 7 bases, V lost 0 bases, and 7 bases had no gene match. The CDR3 is 16 residues long. The CDR3 region is CASSQDHLAGGRTQYF. In DNA form, the CDR3 reads TGCGCCAGCAGCCAAGATCACCTAGCGGGAGGTAGGACCCAGTACTTC.

This chain joins TRBV7-9 and TRBJ1-4; weak D call: TRBD1 (5 bases). The CDR3 extends over 14 amino acids. Germline V lookup: CDR1 SEHNR, CDR2 FQNEAQ (reference sequence). The germline V and J ends were trimmed by 8 bases and 8 bases, with 18 bases remaining between them. The CDR3 loop is CASAARGEREKLFF. The CDR3 DNA is TGTGCCAGCGCCGCCCGGGGGGAACGGGAAAAACTGTTTTTT.

J is TRBJ2-1 and V is TRBV7-2; 7 bases map to TRBD2. CDR1 is SGHTA and CDR2 is FQGNSA in the germline V gene. The length of the CDR3 is 15 residues. The V segment lost 3 bases and the J segment 8 bases; nucleotides outside the gene matches: 10. The CDR3 protein is CASSFEPGGGHEQFF. CDR3 DNA: TGTGCCAGCAGCTTTGAACCGGGAGGAGGGCATGAGCAGTTCTTC.

This chain joins TRBV7-2 and TRBJ1-1, with 12 bases aligning to TRBD1. Germline-derived CDR1 and CDR2 are SGHTA and FQGNSA. CDR3 size: 17 residues. V lost 5 bases to trimming and J lost 1 base; unmatched junction nucleotides: 8. The CDR3 bases are TGTGCCAGCAGCACACGGGACAGGGGGCTGTCGAACACTGAAGCTTTCTTT. This codes for CASSTRDRGLSNTEAFF.

This chain joins TRBV5-6 and TRBJ2-1, with 11 bases matching TRBD2. After removal of 2 bases from V and 8 bases from J, the junction contained 6 bases not matched to a gene. Germline lookup yields CDR1 SGHDT and CDR2 YYEEEE. CDR3 length: 15 amino acids. CDR3: CASSFTSGSAHEQFF. Written as DNA, the CDR3 is TGTGCCAGCAGCTTCACTAGCGGGAGTGCCCATGAGCAGTTCTTC. Supplemented by reference TRBV5-6 and TRBJ2-1, the full variable domain reads DAGVTQSPTHLIKTRGQQVTLRCSPKSGHDTVSWYQQALGQGPQFIFQYYEEEERQRGNFPDRFSGHQFPNYSSELNVNALLLGDSALYLCASSFTSGSAHEQFFGPGTRLTVL.

The rearrangement links TRBV28 to TRBJ1-1; D ambiguous. Looked up from germline, CDR1 is MDHEN and CDR2 is SYDVKM. The V gene lost 2 bases and the J gene lost 12 bases, with 16 bases spanning the gap. This CDR3 is built from 13 residues. The DNA for the CDR3 is TGTGCCAGCAGTTTAGTAAGGGAGGGTATGACTTTCTTT. Residues: CASSLVREGMTFF.

This rearrangement joins TRBV19 to TRBJ1-2; unclear D gene. This CDR3 region has 12 residues. Looked up from germline, CDR1 is LNHDA and CDR2 is SQIVND (reference sequence). Trimming removed 9 bases at V and 4 bases at J, with 12 bases between. The CDR3 loop reads CASTPEGYGYTF. The CDR3 region has the DNA TGTGCCAGCACACCGGAGGGCTATGGCTACACCTTC.